This T cell receptor beta chain derives from a study of blood T cell repertoires in COVID-19. Study summary: T cells, B-cell-depleted T cells, or PBMCs supplied cDNA or gDNA.

Between the trimmed V and J ends, which lost 0 bases and 3 bases, there was a span of 14 bases. The CDR3 sequence is 15 residues long. CDR1 is GTSNPN and CDR2 is SVGIG in the germline V gene (reference sequence). The assay was immunoSEQ multiplex PCR, and TCRdb's table has in-frame clones only and misses some. The sample shows some 240,000 clones, 80% to 90% of them seen only once. This sequence joins TRBV30 and TRBJ1-1; D is undetermined. Sample: peripheral blood. This clonotype was sampled from a woman in her seventies with COVID-19, enrolled during active disease. CDR3 loop: CAWSVLFSRDTEAFF. The CDR3 DNA sequence: TGTGCCTGGAGTGTACTTTTCAGCCGGGACACTGAAGCTTTCTTT.